Each of the 14 T cell receptor beta chains below was sequenced from the same sample in a study of blood T cell repertoires in COVID-19. Here immunoSEQ multiplex PCR was the method, and the copy in TCRdb shows in-frame clones only, minus some. The data contain 500,000 to 600,000 clones, about 88% of them singletons. The sequenced sample was peripheral blood. These receptors all come from a woman aged 45 to 65 with COVID-19, enrolled during active disease.

The chain combines TRBV4-1 with TRBJ1-1, with 10 positions matching TRBD1. V trimming: 4 bases; J trimming: 1 base; junction bases outside the gene matches: 9. The CDR3 consists of 17 residues. CDR1 is MGHRA and CDR2 is YSYEKL in the germline V gene. CDR3 amino acids: CASSPLIGTGANTEAFF. In nucleotides, the CDR3 is TGCGCCAGCAGCCCGCTAATCGGGACAGGGGCGAACACTGAAGCTTTCTTT.

The gene calls are TRBV5-1 and TRBJ2-3; 8 bases fit TRBD2. With 1 base clipped from V and 0 bases from J, the junction kept 10 bases outside the gene matches. From germline, CDR1 is SGHRS and CDR2 YFSETQ. This CDR3 spans 18 amino acids. The CDR3 DNA is TGCGCCAGCAGCTTGTACCCCAACGGGAGGGCGAGCACAGATACGCAGTATTTT. Its protein product is CASSLYPNGRASTDTQYF.

The chain links TRBV29-1 to TRBJ1-2; D might be TRBD1 (5 bases). The CDR3 contains 15 residues. V gave up 5 bases and J gave up 0 bases, with 16 bases separating them. The germline V gene encodes CDR1 SQVTM and CDR2 ANQGSEA. In DNA, the CDR3 is TGCAGCGTTCATCCTCCAGGGCCTCCTAACTATGGCTACACCTTC. As protein: CSVHPPGPPNYGYTF. Based on the CDR3 plus reference TRBV29-1 and TRBJ1-2, the full variable domain is SAVISQKPSRDICQRGTSLTIQCQVDSQVTMMFWYRQQPGQSLTLIATANQGSEATYESGFVIDKFPISRPNLTFSTLTVSNMSPEDSSIYLCSVHPPGPPNYGYTFGSGTRLTVV.

The gene calls are TRBV4-1 and TRBJ2-7, with no clear D. The CDR3 spans 13 residues. Germline V gene data show CDR1 as MGHRA and CDR2 as YSYEKL. V was cut by 1 base and J by 3 bases, with 7 bases left in between. CDR3 region: CASSQAQLYEQYF. The CDR3 DNA sequence: TGCGCCAGCAGCCAAGCACAGCTCTACGAGCAGTACTTC.

The genes are TRBV2 and TRBJ1-2, with D uncertain. Germline V gene sequence: CDR1 SNHLY, CDR2 FYNNEI. The CDR3 covers 13 residues. Trimming took 8 bases from V and 1 from J, leaving 11 bases between them. The chain's CDR3 is CASEQRVNYGYTF. CDR3 in DNA: TGTGCCAGCGAACAGAGAGTTAACTATGGCTACACCTTC.

The J gene is TRBJ1-2, the V gene TRBV14; D is ambiguous. The germline V and J ends were trimmed by 3 bases and 6 bases, with 11 bases remaining between them. The germline V gene has CDR1 SGHDN and CDR2 FVKESK. The CDR3 length is 13 residues. The CDR3 nucleotides are TGTGCCAGCAGCCAGAACAGCTTCAATGGCTACACCTTC. Residues: CASSQNSFNGYTF.

The V and J genes are TRBV28 and TRBJ1-2; D is ambiguous. CDR1 MDHEN and CDR2 SYDVKM come from the germline V gene. CDR3 length: 14 amino acids. Trimming cost V 4 bases and J 2 bases, with 11 bases left between them. CDR3 sequence (DNA): TGTGCCAGCAGTTCAGGAGGGAAGAACTATGGCTACACCTTC. Translating gives CASSSGGKNYGYTF.

This sequence joins TRBV2 and TRBJ1-2, with a tentative D call TRBD1 (6 bases). V gave up 3 bases and J gave up 3 bases, with 14 bases separating them. CDR1 is SNHLY, CDR2 FYNNEI, per germline. This CDR3 has 15 residues. The CDR3 loop is CASSDVGGGDYGYTF. The CDR3 coding sequence is TGTGCCAGCAGTGACGTTGGGGGGGGCGACTATGGCTACACCTTC.

The chain is built from TRBV11-2 and TRBJ1-5, with D perhaps matching TRBD1 (6 bases). Germline loops: CDR1 SGHAT, CDR2 FQNNGV. Trimming left V 0 bases short and J 7 bases short, with 10 bases between. The CDR3 has 14 residues. The CDR3 sequence: CASSLDQQGQPQHF. The CDR3 DNA reads TGTGCCAGCAGCTTAGATCAGCAGGGGCAGCCCCAGCATTTT. Drawing the rest from reference TRBV11-2 and TRBJ1-5, the complete variable domain is EAGVAQSPRYKIIEKRQSVAFWCNPISGHATLYWYQQILGQGPKLLIQFQNNGVVDDSQLPKDRFSAERLKGVDSTLKIQPAKLEDSAVYLCASSLDQQGQPQHFGDGTRLSIL.

This rearrangement joins TRBV6-5 to TRBJ2-5, with D maybe TRBD2 (6 bases). Germline CDR1 reads MNHEY; CDR2 reads SVGAGI. The CDR3 consists of 15 residues. Between the trimmed V and J ends, which lost 7 bases and 4 bases, there was a span of 19 bases. CDR3: CASTSDGGFGETQYF. CDR3 nucleotides: TGTGCCAGCACTTCCGACGGAGGGTTCGGAGAGACCCAGTACTTC.

V gene TRBV7-2 combines with J gene TRBJ2-3; TRBD2 matches 7 bases. CDR3 length equals 17 residues. V was clipped by 0 bases and J by 2 bases; unmatched bases: 8. CDR1 is SGHTA, CDR2 FQGNSA, per germline. CDR3 residues: CASSLALSGGSTDTQYF. CDR3 bases: TGTGCCAGCAGCTTAGCACTTTCGGGGGGATCCACAGATACGCAGTATTTT.

In DNA, the CDR3 is TGTGCCAGCAGCGCAACAGGGGTGATGGGCTACACCTTC. Its translation is CASSATGVMGYTF. The chain combines TRBV2 with TRBJ1-2; 7 bases line up with TRBD1. V trimming: 6 bases; J trimming: 8 bases; junction bases outside the gene matches: 9. CDR3 length equals 13 residues. CDR1 is SNHLY and CDR2 is FYNNEI in the germline V gene.

The J gene is TRBJ2-1, the V gene TRBV30, with TRBD2 identical over 13 bases. The CDR3 runs 22 residues. The trim removed 3 bases at V and 3 bases at J, leaving 23 bases unmatched. CDR1 GTSNPN and CDR2 SVGIG come from the germline V gene (reference sequence). The CDR3 bases are TGTGCCTGGAGCCCTTTTCTCCCCGGGACTAGCGGGGCCTCAGGAGGCTACAATGAGCAGTTCTTC. Translating it yields CAWSPFLPGTSGASGGYNEQFF.

The gene calls are TRBV7-3 and TRBJ2-1; 10 nucleotides agree with TRBD2. CDR3 length: 15 residues. Germline lookup yields CDR1 SGHTA and CDR2 FQGTGA. V dropped 5 bases and J dropped 4; count of bases not matched to a gene: 5. CDR3 sequence: CASSHTSGAYNEQFF. In nucleotides, the CDR3 is TGTGCCAGCAGCCATACTAGCGGGGCTTACAATGAGCAGTTCTTC.